The source of this T cell receptor (beta chain) is a study of blood T cell repertoires in COVID-19. Turning to the study itself: Acute and convalescent COVID-19 specimens originated in the United States, Italy and Spain. Sources were T cells, B-cell-depleted T cells, or PBMCs; the material itself was cDNA or gDNA.

The germline CDR1 and CDR2 sequences are MDHEN and SYDVKM. V was trimmed by 1 base and J by 11 bases, leaving 11 bases between them. This CDR3 contains 12 residues. Authors' processing steps: Amplification with reference gene primers provided the estimates of nucleated cell counts. Libraries were prepared by immunoSEQ multiplex PCR; TCRdb keeps only in-frame clonotypes and omits some of them. D and trimming come from the DNA, and the V and J calls and clone size come from that table. The sample carries 120,000 to 150,000 clones, more than 65% recorded once. Material: peripheral blood. This chain connects TRBV28 to TRBJ1-1; D unclear. This receptor was identified in a human donor in a cohort sampled during active COVID-19. As DNA, the CDR3 is TGTGCCAGCAGTTTATTTTTCAACCGGGCTTTCTTT. It codes for CASSLFFNRAFF. Looking up the rest from reference TRBV28 and TRBJ1-1 gives the full variable domain: DVKVTQSSRYLVKRTGEKVFLECVQDMDHENMFWYRQDPGLGLRLIYFSYDVKMKEKGDIPEGYSVSREKKERFSLILESASTNQTSMYLCASSLFFNRAFFGQGTRLTVV.